Below are 17 T cell receptor beta chains sequenced from a single sample in a study of CD4+ T cells in melanoma. TCRdb's table, derived via immunoSEQ multiplex PCR, lists solely in-frame clones and lacks some. The table records 10,000 or so clones, around 78% of them present only once. Specimen: cells from a culture (not recorded whether cultured in vitro). All receptors come from a human donor with melanoma.

The CDR3 nucleotides are TGTGCCAGTAGTCTCCGCACAGATACGCAGTATTTT. This codes for CASSLRTDTQYF. This rearrangement joins TRBV19 to TRBJ2-3; no reliable D call. Trimming removed 5 bases from V and 1 base from J, with 4 bases in between. The CDR3 totals 12 residues. Germline CDR1 reads LNHDA; CDR2 reads SQIVND (reference sequence). The full variable domain, its missing parts supplied by reference TRBV19 and TRBJ2-3, is DGGITQSPKYLFRKEGQNVTLSCEQNLNHDAMYWYRQDPGQGLRLIYYSQIVNDFQKGDIAEGYSVSREKKESFPLTVTSAQKNPTAFYLCASSLRTDTQYFGPGTRLTVL.

This chain's CDR3 is CASSVSRGAANNEQFF. CDR3 bases: TGTGCCAGCAGCGTCAGCAGAGGAGCGGCGAACAATGAGCAGTTCTTC. The rearrangement joins TRBV7-2 to TRBJ2-1, with a possible D match to TRBD2 (5 bases). The CDR3 runs to 16 residues. Trimming cost V 5 bases and J 5 bases, with 19 bases left between them. Looked up from germline, CDR1 is SGHTA and CDR2 is FQGNSA.

The chain recombines TRBV18 with TRBJ1-3; tentative D call: TRBD1 (5 bases). V lost 4 bases and J lost 4, with 14 bases in between. The CDR3 extends over 15 amino acids. The V gene's germline CDR1 is KGHSH and CDR2 LQKENI. CDR3 in amino acids: CASSQGGGIGNTIYF. CDR3 nucleotides: TGTGCCAGCTCACAAGGCGGGGGTATCGGAAACACCATATATTTT. The full variable domain, in which reference TRBV18 and TRBJ1-3 provide the parts outside the CDR3, is NAGVMQNPRHLVRRRGQEARLRCSPMKGHSHVYWYRQLPEEGLKFMVYLQKENIIDESGMPKERFSAEFPKEGPSILRIQQVVRGDSAAYFCASSQGGGIGNTIYFGEGSWLTVV.

As DNA, the CDR3 is TGCGCCAGCAGCGATAGACAGAACTATAATTCACCCCTCCACTTT. Translating gives CASSDRQNYNSPLHF. V usage is TRBV5-1 and J usage is TRBJ1-6; tentatively, D is TRBD1 (5 bases). Germline-derived CDR1 and CDR2 are SGHRS and YFSETQ. CDR3 size: 15 residues. With 4 bases removed from V and 3 bases from J, the gap between germline ends came to 11 bases.

J is TRBJ1-1 and V is TRBV7-6; no clear D gene. CDR1 and CDR2 (germline): SGHVS, FNYEAQ. The CDR3 has 15 residues. The V and J ends lost 5 bases and 4 bases respectively, with 17 bases between them. CDR3 residues: CASSLTPLVSTEAFF. The CDR3 DNA follows: TGTGCCAGCAGCCTCACCCCTCTAGTGAGCACTGAAGCTTTCTTT.

V is TRBV6-5 and J is TRBJ2-3; weak D call: TRBD2 (6 bases). With 3 bases removed from V and 3 bases from J, the gap between germline ends came to 13 bases. Per the germline V gene, CDR1 is MNHEY and CDR2 is SVGAGI. The CDR3 spans 15 residues. CDR3 sequence: CASSYSGGRTDTQYF. In DNA form, the CDR3 reads TGTGCCAGCAGTTATAGCGGTGGGCGGACAGATACGCAGTATTTT.

The chain employs TRBV7-8 and TRBJ2-1; D unresolved. Trimming took off 1 base at V and 7 bases at J, with 11 bases between the two ends. Germline V gene data show CDR1 as SGHVS and CDR2 as FQNEAQ. The CDR3 runs to 14 residues. This CDR3 reads CASSLVPRSNEQFF. The CDR3 DNA reads as TGTGCCAGCAGCTTAGTACCCCGGTCAAATGAGCAGTTCTTC.

V is TRBV12-3 or TRBV12-4 and J is TRBJ2-1; 7 bases fit TRBD2. The trim removed 7 bases at V and 12 bases at J, leaving 6 bases unmatched. CDR3 length equals 11 residues. The CDR3 nucleotides read TGTGCCAGCACTGAGCGGGGCCCGCAGTTCTTC. Encoded protein: CASTERGPQFF.

The V call is TRBV14, the J call TRBJ2-1, with D uncertain. Between the trimmed V and J ends, which lost 1 base and 4 bases, there was a span of 5 bases. CDR1 is SGHDN and CDR2 is FVKESK in the germline V gene. This CDR3 region has 13 residues. The CDR3 protein is CASSQVRYNEQFF. The CDR3 DNA is TGTGCCAGCAGCCAAGTACGATACAATGAGCAGTTCTTC.

The rearrangement joins TRBV4-2 to TRBJ2-2, with 7 bases lining up with TRBD2. Germline CDR1 LGHNA, CDR2 YNFKEQ. This CDR3 has 18 amino acids. The V gene end was trimmed by 3 bases and the J gene end by 4 bases; junction bases not matched to a gene: 14. This CDR3 reads CASSQLGRGGGGTGELFF. CDR3 bases: TGTGCCAGCAGCCAGCTAGGGCGCGGGGGAGGAGGCACCGGGGAGCTGTTTTTT.

This chain connects TRBV11-2 to TRBJ1-1; D unresolved. The V end was cut by 5 bases, the J end by 8 bases, with 9 bases between. The CDR3 has 11 residues. In germline, CDR1 is SGHAT, CDR2 FQNNGV. CDR3 in amino acids: CASSARLEAFF. As DNA, the CDR3 is TGTGCCAGCAGCGCACGGTTAGAAGCTTTCTTT.

This sequence joins TRBV10-2 and TRBJ1-6; D not resolved. The germline V gene has CDR1 WSHSY and CDR2 SAAADI. The CDR3 runs 14 residues. V was cut by 8 bases and J by 7 bases, with 15 bases left in between. The CDR3 is CASRARGTNSPLHF. The CDR3 DNA is TGCGCCAGCCGGGCCCGGGGAACCAATTCACCCCTCCACTTT.

This clone was seen only once. The rearrangement uses TRBV6-5 and TRBJ1-1; D uncertain. The CDR3 length is 15 residues. Trimming removed 2 bases from V and 1 base from J, with 11 bases in between. Germline V gene data show CDR1 as MNHEY and CDR2 as SVGAGI. CDR3 nucleotide sequence: TGTGCCAGCAGTTACCGGGAGGGCGGGAACACTGAAGCTTTCTTT. Amino acids: CASSYREGGNTEAFF.

This sequence joins TRBV18 and TRBJ1-5; D not resolved. Germline V lookup: CDR1 KGHSH, CDR2 LQKENI. The CDR3 runs 15 residues. Trimming took 2 bases from V and 3 from J, leaving 11 bases between them. The CDR3 loop reads CASSPSGGFNQPQHF. CDR3 coding DNA: TGTGCCAGCTCACCAAGTGGAGGGTTCAATCAGCCCCAGCATTTT.

The CDR3 DNA sequence: TGTGCCAGCAGCTCTCGACAGGATCCCACAGATACGCAGTATTTT. Translated: CASSSRQDPTDTQYF. The J gene is TRBJ2-3, the V gene TRBV11-2; D possibly corresponds to TRBD1 (6 bases). The germline gives CDR1 SGHAT, CDR2 FQNNGV. The CDR3 totals 15 residues. With 4 bases removed from V and 2 bases from J, the gap between germline ends came to 13 bases.

The chain recombines TRBV30 with TRBJ2-7; D is perhaps TRBD1 (6 bases). Germline V gene sequence: CDR1 GTSNPN, CDR2 SVGIG (reference sequence). Trimming left V 2 bases short and J 2 bases short, with 10 bases between. The CDR3 spans 13 residues. The CDR3 nucleotides are TGTGCCTGGAGTTCGGGGACACCCTACGAGCAGTACTTC. It yields the protein CAWSSGTPYEQYF.

V usage is TRBV5-1 and J usage is TRBJ2-5, with 10 bases identical to TRBD2. V lost 3 bases to trimming and J lost 7 bases; unmatched junction nucleotides: 6. Germline loops: CDR1 SGHRS, CDR2 YFSETQ. CDR3 length: 14 residues. The CDR3 sequence is CASSSGASGGTQYF. DNA for the CDR3: TGCGCCAGCAGCTCCGGGGCTAGCGGGGGGACCCAGTACTTC.